A selection of T cell receptor beta chains follows, all from one sample in a study of T cells after yellow fever vaccination. TCRdb ran MiXCR on the 5' RACE reads and lists one entry per CDR3 protein. The sample holds a few hundred thousand distinct CDR3 sequences; around 6.4% are singletons and the top ten take about 15%. Material: PBMCs, obtained 5 days after the yellow fever booster vaccination. All receptors come from a man aged 30-40 years who received the YFV17D yellow fever vaccine. The CDR3 runs from the conserved cysteine through the conserved F or W. Fields, in order: CDR3 length, clone size, D gene, J gene, V gene, CDR3 DNA, CDR3 protein. The D gene is left open where the match is weak. The size of a clone is reported for some rows only, either as once, few or many, or as a class for expanded clones.

13 few - TRBJ1-2 TRBV3-1 TGTGCCAGCAGCCAAAATTTTAACTATGGCTACACCTTC CASSQNFNYGYTF
13 - - TRBJ1-2 TRBV18 TGTGCCAGCTCAGACGGGACTAACTATGGCTACACCTTC CASSDGTNYGYTF
15 - - TRBJ1-2 TRBV18 TGTGCCAGCTCACCAATCGACGGGTCGGGCGAAGGCTACACCTTC CASSPIDGSGEGYTF
17 - - TRBJ2-3 TRBV15 TGTGCCACCAGCAGAGGGTTTGTGGGGTTCGACACAGATACGCAGTATTTT CATSRGFVGFDTDTQYF
14 - TRBD1 TRBJ1-2 TRBV11-1 TGTGCCAGCAGCTACACCGACAGGGGCTATGGCTACACCTTC CASSYTDRGYGYTF
14 few - TRBJ2-4 TRBV27 TGTGCCAGCAGTTTAGTTGCAGGGCAAGGCATTCAGTACTTC CASSLVAGQGIQYF
17 few TRBD1 TRBJ1-6 TRBV7-2 TGTGCCAGCAGCTTAACTCCGACAGGGGGCGTTAGTTCACCCCTCCACTTT CASSLTPTGGVSSPLHF
15 - TRBD2 TRBJ2-7 TRBV7-3 TGTGCCAGCAGCTTAGCTAGCGGGACCCCCTACGAGCAGTACTTC CASSLASGTPYEQYF
15 many TRBD2 TRBJ2-3 TRBV27 TGTGCCAGCAGTGGGACTAGCGGACACACAGATACGCAGTATTTT CASSGTSGHTDTQYF
16 few TRBD2 TRBJ2-7 TRBV9 TGTGCCAGCAGCGTGGGTAGGACTAGCGATTTCTACGAGCAGTACTTC CASSVGRTSDFYEQYF
16 - TRBD1 TRBJ2-5 TRBV7-2 TGTGCCAGCAGCTCCCCTGGGGGGACAGGGGTAGAGACCCAGTACTTC CASSSPGGTGVETQYF
13 - - TRBJ2-7 TRBV4-3 TGCGCCAGCAGCCAAGGGTCGGACTACGAGCAGTACTTC CASSQGSDYEQYF
16 few TRBD1 TRBJ2-1 TRBV30 TGTGCCTGGACGGGTGCTGGGACAGGGCTATACAATGAGCAGTTCTTC CAWTGAGTGLYNEQFF
21 - - TRBJ1-5 TRBV28 TGTGCCAGCACCTACCCCCTTCCCCAGGGTAGCCCTAGGTTAAGCAATCAGCCCCAGCATTTT CASTYPLPQGSPRLSNQPQHF
12 few - TRBJ2-1 TRBV19 TGTGCCAGTAGTATAATCCCGTCGGAGCAGTTCTTC CASSIIPSEQFF
15 - TRBD2 TRBJ2-3 TRBV20-1 TGCAGTGCTAGCCCCCTTAAAAGCGGGAGGGATACGCAGTATTTT CSASPLKSGRDTQYF
17 - TRBD1 TRBJ1-1 TRBV6-2/TRBV6-3 TGTGCCAGCAGTTTCAGACCACAGGGGACACGGAACACTGAAGCTTTCTTT CASSFRPQGTRNTEAFF
14 - - TRBJ2-7 TRBV7-2 TGTGCCAGCAGCTTAGCCCCGACTGACTACGAGCAGTACTTC CASSLAPTDYEQYF
17 few TRBD2 TRBJ2-3 TRBV4-2 TGTGCCAGCAGCCAAGATTGGACGGGAGGGCCGGAAGATACGCAGTATTTT CASSQDWTGGPEDTQYF
11 - - TRBJ2-1 TRBV20-1 TGCAGTGCTAGTGGGGTCAATGAGCAGTTCTTC CSASGVNEQFF
14 few TRBD2 TRBJ2-4 TRBV6-2/TRBV6-3 TGTGCCAGCACGGGGGGTTTCATGGAAAACATTCAGTACTTC CASTGGFMENIQYF
13 - - TRBJ2-1 TRBV2 TGTGCCAGCAGTGAAGCTAGAGGCGGTTGGCAGTTCTTC CASSEARGGWQFF
14 few - TRBJ2-5 TRBV15 TGTGCCACCAGCAGGGGGTCGTACCAAGAGACCCAGTACTTC CATSRGSYQETQYF
16 few TRBD1 TRBJ1-5 TRBV5-6 TGTGCCAGCAGCATAAGACGGACAGGGTGGAATCAGCCCCAGCATTTT CASSIRRTGWNQPQHF
17 - TRBD1 TRBJ2-7 TRBV28 TGTGCCAGCAGTTTATCGACGACAGGGGGCGAAGACTACGAGCAGTACTTC CASSLSTTGGEDYEQYF
17 few - TRBJ2-7 TRBV11-2 TGTGCCAGCAGCTTAGGAAGCGGGTTCCTCCAATCCTACGAGCAGTACTTC CASSLGSGFLQSYEQYF
13 many TRBD1 TRBJ2-5 TRBV10-3 TGTGCCATCAGCCGGGACAGGGAAGAGACCCAGTACTTC CAISRDREETQYF
15 many TRBD2 TRBJ2-7 TRBV6-5 TGTGCCAGCAGGCGGGGCGGGAGTCCCCCCTACGAGCAGTACTTC CASRRGGSPPYEQYF
14 - - TRBJ2-7 TRBV7-2 TGTGCCAGCAGCGCCCACGGGGCAGTATACGAGCAGTACTTC CASSAHGAVYEQYF
17 few TRBD2 TRBJ2-3 TRBV7-8 TGTGCCAGCAGCTTAGCCTACAGGACTAGCGGCACAGATACGCAGTATTTT CASSLAYRTSGTDTQYF
15 many TRBD1 TRBJ2-5 TRBV5-4 TGTGCCAGCAGCTCCGGGACAGGGGAAATAGAGACCCAGTACTTC CASSSGTGEIETQYF
10 - TRBD1 TRBJ2-5 TRBV29-1 TGCAGCGTTGAGAAGGGGGCGCATCACTTC CSVEKGAHHF
14 few - TRBJ2-5 TRBV20-1 TGCAGTGCTCCGACAGGATGGTACCAAGAGACCCAGTACTTC CSAPTGWYQETQYF
16 many TRBD2 TRBJ2-1 TRBV11-2 TGTGCCAGCAGCTTAGATAAGGGACTACCCCGTCAGGAGCAGTTCTTC CASSLDKGLPRQEQFF
15 few TRBD2 TRBJ2-3 TRBV20-1 TGCAGTGCTAGGGGACTAGGAATAAGCACAGATACGCAGTATTTT CSARGLGISTDTQYF
15 - TRBD2 TRBJ2-7 TRBV2 TGTGCCAGCAGTCGGCTAGCGGAAGTGGACTACGAGCAGTACTTC CASSRLAEVDYEQYF
14 many - TRBJ2-7 TRBV6-2/TRBV6-3 TGTGCCAGCAGTTACTCGGCCGGAAACTACGAGCAGTACTTC CASSYSAGNYEQYF
14 many - TRBJ1-5 TRBV12-3/TRBV12-4 TGTGCCAGCAGTTTCCGGGACAGCAATCAGCCCCAGCATTTT CASSFRDSNQPQHF
16 few TRBD1 TRBJ2-5 TRBV28 TGTGCCAGCAGACCCTCGCCGGGACAGGGAAAAGAGACCCAGTACTTC CASRPSPGQGKETQYF
16 many TRBD2 TRBJ2-7 TRBV7-6 TGTGCCAGCAGCCCGTCGCTCTTAGCGGGAGGGCACGAGCAGTACTTC CASSPSLLAGGHEQYF
16 many TRBD1 TRBJ2-3 TRBV3-1 TGTGCCAGCAGCCAAGGGACAGGGGCCGGAACAGATACGCAGTATTTT CASSQGTGAGTDTQYF
13 many - TRBJ2-3 TRBV28 TGTGCCAGCAGTTTTTCAGGCTCAGATACGCAGTATTTT CASSFSGSDTQYF
15 - - TRBJ2-7 TRBV2 TGTGCCTGCCACCCCGGCGGCGGTCAGATCTACGAGCAGTACTTC CACHPGGGQIYEQYF
14 - - TRBJ1-1 TRBV3-1 TGTGCCAGCAACTTAAGGGGTGGGGACACTGAAGCTTTCTTT CASNLRGGDTEAFF
17 few TRBD2 TRBJ2-1 TRBV7-8 TGTGCCAGCAGCTTTATCGTTCTAGCGGGAGTTCGGAATGAGCAGTTCTTC CASSFIVLAGVRNEQFF
16 - TRBD2 TRBJ2-7 TRBV7-8 TGTGCCAGCAGCTTAGTTCCTAGCGGGGTGTCCTACGAGCAGTACTTC CASSLVPSGVSYEQYF
14 many - TRBJ2-7 TRBV20-1 TGCAGTGCTAGTCGGCCCAGTGCCCCCTACGAGCAGTACTTC CSASRPSAPYEQYF
14 few - TRBJ2-5 TRBV7-8 TGTGCCAGCAGCCTAAATCGGGGGAGGGAGACCCAGTACTTC CASSLNRGRETQYF
16 - TRBD1 TRBJ2-1 TRBV5-1 TGCGCCAGCGGGGGGAGGAAAGGGACAGGGGGAAATGAGCAGTTCTTC CASGGRKGTGGNEQFF
15 few TRBD2 TRBJ2-1 TRBV12-3/TRBV12-4 TGTGCCAGCAGTCGTACTAGCGATCCCTGGAATGAGCAGTTCTTC CASSRTSDPWNEQFF
14 - - TRBJ2-7 TRBV18 TGTGCCAGCTCCTCGGACCGCCGAGCCTACGAGCAGTACTTC CASSSDRRAYEQYF